This TCR beta chain is drawn from a study of T cells in Graves' hyperthyroidism and ophthalmopathy. Across the whole study: Peripheral blood was drawn at first diagnosis, prior to all treatment.

V was cut by 2 bases and J by 11 bases, with 21 bases left in between. In germline, CDR1 is SGHVS, CDR2 FQNEAQ. The CDR3 covers 15 residues. Template material for amplifying TCR beta CDR3 regions consisted of RNA transcripts. HTBI primers were the set used in a first-round RT-PCR of the TCR CDR3. MiXCR, run by TCRdb on the multiplex PCR reads, gives a single entry per CDR3 protein. The sample includes hundreds of thousands of distinct CDR3 sequences, more than 11% of them seen just once. This clonotype was observed a handful of times. Its antigen is still unknown. Points from the study as a whole: From stable hyperthyroidism, ophthalmopathy was separated by a 13 V-J model. Most thyroid-expanded clonotypes above 0.001 were also found in blood.

Specimen: blood. The receptor was isolated from a woman aged 25 to 39 with Graves' hyperthyroidism. V is TRBV7-8 and J is TRBJ1-1, with a tentative D call TRBD1 (6 bases). The CDR3, as DNA: TGTGCCAGCAGCTTATCCGAATGGCGGGGGCTCGTGGCTTTCTTT. Protein: CASSLSEWRGLVAFF.